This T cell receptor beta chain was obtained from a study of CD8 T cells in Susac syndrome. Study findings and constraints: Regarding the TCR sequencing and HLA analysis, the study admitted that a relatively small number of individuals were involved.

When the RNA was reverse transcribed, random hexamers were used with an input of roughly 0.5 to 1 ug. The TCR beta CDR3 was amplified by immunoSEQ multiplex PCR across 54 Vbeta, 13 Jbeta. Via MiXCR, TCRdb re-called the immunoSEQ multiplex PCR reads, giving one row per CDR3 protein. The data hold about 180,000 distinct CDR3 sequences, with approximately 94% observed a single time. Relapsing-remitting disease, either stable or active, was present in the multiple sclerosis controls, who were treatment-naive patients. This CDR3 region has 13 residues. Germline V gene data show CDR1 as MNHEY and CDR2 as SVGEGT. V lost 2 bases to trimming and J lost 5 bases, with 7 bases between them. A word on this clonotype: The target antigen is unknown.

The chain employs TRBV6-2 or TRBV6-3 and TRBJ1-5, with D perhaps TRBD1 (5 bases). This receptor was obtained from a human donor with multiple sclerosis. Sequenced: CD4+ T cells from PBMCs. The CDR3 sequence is CASSYMGDQPQHF. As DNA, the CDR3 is TGTGCCAGCAGTTACATGGGGGATCAGCCCCAGCATTTT.